The 20 T cell receptor beta chains in this list originate from one sample, sequenced in a study of blood T cells in healthy people across ages. The authors ran a second PCR of 7 to 11 cycles using a sample-barcoded 5' primer and a J-beta primer mix. One entry per CDR3 protein results from TCRdb running MiXCR on the 5' RACE reads. Here the sample spans fewer than 2,000,000 distinct CDR3 sequences, roughly 30% being singletons. The sample was blood. The receptors were sampled from a woman aged 30 to 39 in good health.

The chain couples TRBV13 to TRBJ1-2; 12 nucleotides align to TRBD1. V trimming: 5 bases; J trimming: 4 bases; junction bases outside the gene matches: 11. Looked up from germline, CDR1 is PRHDT and CDR2 is FYEKMQ (reference sequence). The CDR3 is 17 residues long. DNA for the CDR3: TGTGCCAGCAGCCTCGGGACAGGGGGCGCCCGGGCCTATGGCTACACCTTC. Protein: CASSLGTGGARAYGYTF.

Points on this clonotype: The germline gene is not matched at one end of the junction; a read error may be the cause. This chain links TRBV5-6 with TRBJ2-7, with D possibly being TRBD1 (5 bases). CDR1 and CDR2 (germline): SGHDT, YYEEEE. This CDR3 has 14 amino acids. The CDR3, as DNA: TGTGCCAACAGCCCCGCGGTGGGGCGCTACGAGCAGTACTTC. This translates into CANSPAVGRYEQYF.

This clonotype was counted at least ten times. The genes are TRBV7-3 and TRBJ2-3; possibly TRBD2 for D (6 bases). Trimming stripped 5 bases from V and 1 base from J, with 13 bases between. The V gene's germline CDR1 is SGHTA and CDR2 FQGTGA. The CDR3 spans 15 residues. DNA of the CDR3: TGTGCCAGCAGCACATTAGCGGTTGGCACAGATACGCAGTATTTT. It codes for CASSTLAVGTDTQYF.

The chain couples TRBV12-3 or TRBV12-4 to TRBJ2-1; 9 bases map to TRBD2. After removal of 3 bases from V and 8 bases from J, the junction contained 11 bases not matched to a gene. The CDR3 extends over 16 amino acids. CDR3 DNA sequence: TGTGCCAGCAGTTTCCAAGCGGGAGGAAGATTTGATGAGCAGTTCTTC. Its translation: CASSFQAGGRFDEQFF.

This clonotype has a handful of counts. The rearrangement uses TRBV6-1 and TRBJ2-1, with TRBD2 as a possible D gene (5 bases). CDR1 and CDR2 from the germline V gene are MNHNS and SASEGT. The CDR3 runs to 14 residues. V dropped 6 bases and J dropped 5 bases, with 14 bases sitting between them. In nucleotides, the CDR3 is TGTGCCAGCAGCACTAGAGGTTTTCACAATGAGCAGTTCTTC. Its protein is CASSTRGFHNEQFF.

With respect to this clonotype: This likely traces to a read error, being one base from a far larger clone. J is TRBJ2-1 and V is TRBV6-6, with unresolved D. CDR1 is MNHNY and CDR2 is SVGAGI in the germline V gene (reference sequence). The CDR3 consists of 13 residues. CDR3 sequence: CASSDSSHNEQFF. In nucleotides, the CDR3 is TGTGCCAGTTCCGATAGCTCCCACAATGAGCAGTTCTTC.

This clonotype was found once. This chain uses TRBV6-1 with TRBJ2-1, with D perhaps matching TRBD1 (6 bases). The CDR3 contains 14 residues. The V and J ends lost 5 bases and 9 bases respectively, with 17 bases between them. Germline V gene data show CDR1 as MNHNS and CDR2 as SASEGT. The CDR3 spells CASSFLGAEIEQFF. The CDR3 coding sequence is TGTGCCAGCAGTTTTTTGGGGGCGGAGATTGAGCAGTTCTTC.

This clonotype was picked up a small number of times. The CDR3 spells CSAMITSGTDEQFF. In DNA form, the CDR3 reads TGCAGTGCTATGATTACTAGCGGGACCGATGAGCAGTTCTTC. V is TRBV20-1 and J is TRBJ2-1, with 10 bases lining up with TRBD2. Trimming took 4 bases from V and 8 from J; bases not matched to a gene: 8. Per the germline V gene, CDR1 is DFQATT and CDR2 is SNEGSKA (reference sequence). The CDR3 sequence is 14 residues long.

V and J are TRBV2 and TRBJ2-3; D is perhaps TRBD1 (6 bases). Trimming removed 7 bases at V and 2 bases at J, with 16 bases between. Germline assignment: CDR1 SNHLY and CDR2 FYNNEI. The CDR3 is made up of 15 amino acids. Here the CDR3 reads CASNVGDTNTDTQYF. The DNA of the CDR3 is TGTGCCAGCAACGTGGGGGACACCAACACAGATACGCAGTATTTT.

This clonotype was counted between two and nine times. At one end the junction does not follow the germline gene, possibly because of a read error. The chain combines TRBV20-1 with TRBJ2-6, with TRBD1 as a possible D gene (5 bases). This CDR3 region has 13 residues. CDR1 is DFQATT, CDR2 SNEGSKA, per germline (reference sequence). CDR3 nucleotides: TGCAGTGCTAGAGTGGGTGGGGCCAACGTCCGGACTTTC. Protein sequence: CSARVGGANVRTF.

This chain uses TRBV7-9 with TRBJ2-1; tentatively, D is TRBD1 (6 bases). The CDR3 consists of 15 residues. V was trimmed by 5 bases and J by 2 bases, leaving 13 bases between them. In germline, CDR1 is SEHNR, CDR2 FQNEAQ (reference sequence). The CDR3 reads CASSNVGAAYNEQFF. CDR3 bases: TGTGCCAGCAGCAACGTGGGGGCCGCCTACAATGAGCAGTTCTTC.

The chain combines TRBV4-1 with TRBJ2-7, with a possible D match to TRBD2 (7 bases). Germline V lookup: CDR1 MGHRA, CDR2 YSYEKL. Trimming removed 1 base at V and 3 bases at J, with 13 bases between. The CDR3 consists of 15 residues. The CDR3 bases are TGCGCCAGCAGCCAAGTATGGGGGGGCGGCTACGAGCAGTACTTC. As protein: CASSQVWGGGYEQYF.

V is TRBV7-6 and J is TRBJ2-5, with D unclear. Looked up from germline, CDR1 is SGHVS and CDR2 is FNYEAQ. This CDR3 has 15 amino acids. The V and J ends lost 8 bases and 1 base respectively, with 17 bases between them. The CDR3 region has the DNA TGTGCCAGCTCCTCTGGGGTTCTCAGCCAAGAGACCCAGTACTTC. This encodes CASSSGVLSQETQYF.

This clonotype was counted a few times. This chain links TRBV20-1 with TRBJ2-5, with a weak D call TRBD1 (6 bases). Trimming removed 0 bases at V and 3 bases at J, with 17 bases between. There are 16 residues in the CDR3. The V gene's germline CDR1 is DFQATT and CDR2 SNEGSKA (reference sequence). DNA of the CDR3: TGCAGTGCTAGAGACTTCCGGGAAGGGGGAAAAGAGACCCAGTACTTC. Amino acid sequence: CSARDFREGGKETQYF.

V usage is TRBV20-1 and J usage is TRBJ2-1; TRBD2 might be the D (6 bases). The CDR3 is 15 residues long. V lost 0 bases, J lost 7 bases, and 16 bases lay in between. The germline CDR1 and CDR2 sequences are DFQATT and SNEGSKA (reference sequence). DNA for the CDR3: TGCAGTGCTAGAGAAGTCGGGAGATCTCGGAATGAGCAGTTCTTC. It specifies CSAREVGRSRNEQFF.

A note on this clonotype: Relative to the germline gene, one junction end is altered; a read error may explain this. The chain joins TRBV27 to TRBJ2-7; 15 nucleotides agree with TRBD2. The length of the CDR3 is 15 residues. CDR1 MNHEY and CDR2 SMNVEV come from the germline V gene (reference sequence). The CDR3 reads CASSPGTSGGYEQCF. Written as DNA, the CDR3 is TGTGCCAGCAGTCCCGGGACTAGCGGGGGGTACGAGCAGTGCTTC.

The V and J genes are TRBV4-3 and TRBJ2-7; no reliable D call. Germline V gene data show CDR1 as LGHNA and CDR2 as YSLEER. The CDR3 contains 15 residues. V was clipped by 4 bases and J by 0 bases, with 13 bases between them. CDR3 sequence reads: CASSPRVGFSYEQYF. In DNA, the CDR3 is TGCGCCAGCAGCCCAAGGGTGGGCTTCTCCTACGAGCAGTACTTC.

This clonotype was recorded a few times. This chain joins TRBV5-6 and TRBJ1-5, with D possibly TRBD1 on 6 matching bases. The germline V gene encodes CDR1 SGHDT and CDR2 YYEEEE. V lost 0 bases and J lost 4, with 20 bases in between. The CDR3 extends over 18 amino acids. The CDR3 loop is CASSLGGFDRKDNQPQHF. Here the CDR3 DNA reads TGTGCCAGCAGCTTGGGCGGTTTCGACAGGAAAGATAATCAGCCCCAGCATTTT. Supplemented by reference TRBV5-6 and TRBJ1-5, the full variable domain reads DAGVTQSPTHLIKTRGQQVTLRCSPKSGHDTVSWYQQALGQGPQFIFQYYEEEERQRGNFPDRFSGHQFPNYSSELNVNALLLGDSALYLCASSLGGFDRKDNQPQHFGDGTRLSIL.

This sequence joins TRBV7-2 and TRBJ2-5; D gene uncertain. Matching the DNA end better, TRBJ2-7 makes the J call doubtful. This CDR3 spans 13 amino acids. In germline, CDR1 is SGHTA, CDR2 FQGNSA. The CDR3 DNA sequence: TGTGCCAGCAGCTGTAGCCCGGACCACGAGCAGTACTTC. It encodes CASSCSPDHEQYF.

The V and J genes are TRBV28 and TRBJ2-3, with TRBD2 as a possible D gene (6 bases). Trimming shortened V by 7 bases and J by 1 base, and 18 bases separated the two germline ends. The CDR3 has 16 residues. Looked up from germline, CDR1 is MDHEN and CDR2 is SYDVKM. DNA for the CDR3: TGTGCCAGCAACTCTTCCCCCAGGGAGGGCACAGATACGCAGTATTTT. Its translation: CASNSSPREGTDTQYF.